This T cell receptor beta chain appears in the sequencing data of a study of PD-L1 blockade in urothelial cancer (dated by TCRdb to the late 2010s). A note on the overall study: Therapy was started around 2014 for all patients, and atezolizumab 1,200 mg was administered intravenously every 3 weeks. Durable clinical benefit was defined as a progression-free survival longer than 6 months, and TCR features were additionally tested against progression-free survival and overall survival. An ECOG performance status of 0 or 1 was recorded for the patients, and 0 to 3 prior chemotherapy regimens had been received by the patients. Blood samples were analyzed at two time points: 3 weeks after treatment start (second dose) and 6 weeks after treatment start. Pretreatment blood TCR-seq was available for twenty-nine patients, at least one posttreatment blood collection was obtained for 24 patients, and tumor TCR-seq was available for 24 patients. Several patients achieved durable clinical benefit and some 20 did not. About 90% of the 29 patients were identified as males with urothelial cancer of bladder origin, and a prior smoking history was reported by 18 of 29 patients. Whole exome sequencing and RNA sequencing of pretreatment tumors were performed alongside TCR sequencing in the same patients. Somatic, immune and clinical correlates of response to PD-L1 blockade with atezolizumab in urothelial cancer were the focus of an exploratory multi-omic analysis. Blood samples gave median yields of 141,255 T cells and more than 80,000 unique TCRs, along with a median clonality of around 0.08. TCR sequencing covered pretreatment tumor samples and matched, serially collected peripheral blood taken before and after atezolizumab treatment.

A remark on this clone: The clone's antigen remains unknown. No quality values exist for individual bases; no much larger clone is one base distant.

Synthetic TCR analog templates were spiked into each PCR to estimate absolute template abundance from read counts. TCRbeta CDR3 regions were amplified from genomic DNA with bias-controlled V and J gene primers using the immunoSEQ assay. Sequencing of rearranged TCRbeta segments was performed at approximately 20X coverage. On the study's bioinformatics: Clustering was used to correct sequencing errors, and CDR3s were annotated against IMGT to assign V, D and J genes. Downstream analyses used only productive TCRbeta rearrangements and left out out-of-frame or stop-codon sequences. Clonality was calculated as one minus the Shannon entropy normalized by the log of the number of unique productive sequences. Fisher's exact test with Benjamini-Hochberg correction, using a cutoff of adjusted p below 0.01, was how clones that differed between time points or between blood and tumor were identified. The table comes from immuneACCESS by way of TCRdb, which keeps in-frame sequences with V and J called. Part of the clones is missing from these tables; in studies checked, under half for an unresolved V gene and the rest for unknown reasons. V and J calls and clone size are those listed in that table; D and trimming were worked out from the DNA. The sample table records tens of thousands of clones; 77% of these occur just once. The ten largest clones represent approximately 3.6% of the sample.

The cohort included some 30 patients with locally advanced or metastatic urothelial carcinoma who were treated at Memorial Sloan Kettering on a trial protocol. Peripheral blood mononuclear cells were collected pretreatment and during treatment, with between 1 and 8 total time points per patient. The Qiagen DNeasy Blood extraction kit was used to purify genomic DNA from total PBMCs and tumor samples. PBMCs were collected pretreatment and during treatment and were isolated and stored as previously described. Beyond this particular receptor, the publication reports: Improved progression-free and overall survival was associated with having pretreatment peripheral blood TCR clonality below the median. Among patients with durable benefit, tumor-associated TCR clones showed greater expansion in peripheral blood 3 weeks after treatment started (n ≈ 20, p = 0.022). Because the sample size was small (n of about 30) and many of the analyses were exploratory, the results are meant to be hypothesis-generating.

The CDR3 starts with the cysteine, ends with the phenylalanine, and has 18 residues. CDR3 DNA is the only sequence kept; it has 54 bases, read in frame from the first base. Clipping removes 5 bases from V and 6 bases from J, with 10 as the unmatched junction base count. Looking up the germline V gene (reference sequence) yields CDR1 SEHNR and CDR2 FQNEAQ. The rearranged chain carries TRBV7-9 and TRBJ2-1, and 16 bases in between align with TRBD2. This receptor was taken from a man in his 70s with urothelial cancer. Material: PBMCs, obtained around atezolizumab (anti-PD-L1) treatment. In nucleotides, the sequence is TGTGCCAGCAGCCGATTACCGGGACTAGCGGGGGGGAGCAATGAGCAGTTCTTC. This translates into CASSRLPGLAGGSNEQFF.